A selection of T cell receptor beta chains follows, all from one sample in a study of CD8+CD57+ T cells in acquired aplastic anemia. TCRdb used MiXCR to reprocess the reads, holding one entry per CDR3 protein. The sample yields hundreds of thousands of distinct CDR3 sequences, about two thirds seen once. Source material: sorted CD4+, CD8+, or CD8+CD57+ T cells (not recorded which) from PBMCs. Every receptor here comes from a human donor in good health, serving as a control. The CDR3 runs from the conserved cysteine through the conserved F or W. Fields, in order: clone size, D gene, J gene, V gene, CDR3 DNA, CDR3 protein. The D gene is left open where the match is weak. Clone size is shown for a subset of rows, as once, few, many or a class of expanded clone.

- - TRBJ2-1 TRBV9 TGTGCCAGCAGCCTAGGCACTTACCGCGGGGAGTTCTTC CASSLGTYRGEFF
- - TRBJ2-1 TRBV19 TGTGCCAGTAGTATACTGGGGGTCGATGAGCAGTTCTTC CASSILGVDEQFF
once - TRBJ2-5 TRBV3-1 TGTGCCAGCAGCCAGTTGGACAGCTCGGATGGAGAGACCCAGTACTTC CASSQLDSSDGETQYF
- - TRBJ2-7 TRBV7-2 TGTGCCAGCAGCGCCGTAGCCCCCGCCGAGCAGTACTTC CASSAVAPAEQYF
- - TRBJ1-6 TRBV10-3 TGTGCCATCAGTTACTTGGGACCAAATTCACCCCTCCACTTT CAISYLGPNSPLHF
- - TRBJ1-6 TRBV7-8 TGTGCCAGCAGCTTAAGTGTGCAGGGCGAGCAGTACTTCCCCCTCCACTTT CASSLSVQGEQYFPLHF
few - TRBJ2-3 TRBV19 TGTGCCAGTAGTATACAAGGACGTGCAGATACGCAGTATTTT CASSIQGRADTQYF
- TRBD2 TRBJ2-1 TRBV20-1 TGCAGTGCTCCTCGGACTAGCGGGGGGGATGAGCAGTTCTTC CSAPRTSGGDEQFF
- - TRBJ1-4 TRBV7-3 TGTGCCAGCAGCTTAGCCCGCGGCCGTAATGAAGGCCTGTTTTTT CASSLARGRNEGLFF
- - TRBJ2-7 TRBV7-8 - CASSFGGGAIADTFF
- - TRBJ1-1 TRBV5-4 TGTGCCAGCAGCGCGCTAGGGGTGAACACTGAAGCTTTCTTT CASSALGVNTEAFF
many TRBD1 TRBJ1-3 TRBV5-8 TGTGCCAGCAGCGTCGAACAGGGGTGGTCTGGAAACACCATATATTTT CASSVEQGWSGNTIYF
- - TRBJ2-5 TRBV5-1 TGTGCCAGCAGCTTGGAAGGAGCGGAGAAAGAGACCCAGTACTTC CASSLEGAEKETQYF
- - TRBJ1-2 TRBV5-1 TGCGCCAGCAGTACCGCACAGGGCAATCGCTACACCTTC CASSTAQGNRYTF
few TRBD1 TRBJ1-5 TRBV19 TGTGCCAGTAGCGACAGGGGATATAGCAATCAGCCCCAGCATTTT CASSDRGYSNQPQHF
- TRBD1 TRBJ2-7 TRBV20-1 TGCAGTGCTATAGAAAACGGACAGGCCCTCGAGCAGCACTTC CSAIENGQALEQHF
- - TRBJ2-3 TRBV7-2 TGTGCCAGCACAGCCTCATCATCCGCGGATACGCAGTATTTT CASTASSSADTQYF
many - TRBJ2-6 TRBV9 TGTGCCAGCAGTGAATCTGGGGCCAACGTCCTGACTTTC CASSESGANVLTF
- - TRBJ2-2 TRBV6-5 TGTGCCAGCAGTTACTCTCCCGGGGAGCTGTTTTTT CASSYSPGELFF
- - TRBJ1-2 TRBV20-1 TGCAGTGCTAGGGTGGAGCGAGGCTACACCTTC CSARVERGYTF
- - TRBJ2-7 TRBV2 TGTGCCACCAGGTCCAGGAAAGGACTCACCTACGAGCAGTACTTC CATRSRKGLTYEQYF
many - TRBJ2-5 TRBV27 TGTGCCAGCAGTTTCGATGACAGACAAGAGACCCAGTACTTC CASSFDDRQETQYF
many - TRBJ1-5 TRBV19 TGTGCCAGTAGTATAGCGAGGGGAAGCAATCAGCCCCAGCATTTT CASSIARGSNQPQHF